This T cell receptor (beta chain) comes out of a study of T-cell reconstitution after alpha-beta-depleted transplantation in children. Overall study results and limits: T cells produced anew were the main source of T-cell counts and diversity one year after transplant. Approximately two months post-transplant, alpha-beta T cells reportedly originated from several hundred expanded graft clones.

Trimming took off 3 bases at V and 6 bases at J, with 11 bases between the two ends. The CDR3 spans 14 residues. Germline V gene data show CDR1 as KGHDR and CDR2 as SFDVKD. Unique molecular identifiers featured in how the TCRbeta library was prepared. In TCRdb, the PCR reads were re-called with MiXCR into one record per CDR3 protein. The table has about 130,000 distinct CDR3 sequences, approximately 8.7% seen once. This clonotype occurred a few times. Its cognate antigen is unknown. The TCR was taken from a girl less than two years old who had a stem cell transplant for combined immunodeficiency, so the T cells may come from the graft donor. The sequences come from PBMCs, mostly from graft donor cells, collected 180 days after TCRalphabeta/CD19-depleted stem cell transplant. V and J are TRBV24-1 and TRBJ2-1; unclear D gene. This CDR3 reads CATSDPVRPNEQFF. Written as DNA, the CDR3 is TGTGCCACCAGTGATCCTGTACGGCCCAATGAGCAGTTCTTC.